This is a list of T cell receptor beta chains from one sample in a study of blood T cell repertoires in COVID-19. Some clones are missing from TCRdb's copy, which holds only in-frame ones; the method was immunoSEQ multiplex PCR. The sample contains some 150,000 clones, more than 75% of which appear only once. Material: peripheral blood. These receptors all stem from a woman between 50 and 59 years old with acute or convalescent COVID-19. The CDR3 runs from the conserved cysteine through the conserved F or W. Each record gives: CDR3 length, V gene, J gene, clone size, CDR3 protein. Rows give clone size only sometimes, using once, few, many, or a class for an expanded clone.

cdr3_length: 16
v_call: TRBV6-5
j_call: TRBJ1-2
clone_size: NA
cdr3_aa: CASSYTGTGEGYGYTF

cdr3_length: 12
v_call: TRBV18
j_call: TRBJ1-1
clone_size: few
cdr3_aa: CASSQSNTEAFF

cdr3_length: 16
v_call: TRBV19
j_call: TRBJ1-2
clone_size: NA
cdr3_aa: CASSIQGGTANYGYTF

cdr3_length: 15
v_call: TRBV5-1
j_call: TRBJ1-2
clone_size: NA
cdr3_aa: CASSATGDTDYGYTF

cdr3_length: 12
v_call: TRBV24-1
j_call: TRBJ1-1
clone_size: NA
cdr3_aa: CATSVSQGKAFF

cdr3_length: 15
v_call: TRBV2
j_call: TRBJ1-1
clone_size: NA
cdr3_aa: CATPRGQNLNTEAFF

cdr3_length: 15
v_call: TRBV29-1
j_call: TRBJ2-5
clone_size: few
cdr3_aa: CSGVGAGAYQETQYF

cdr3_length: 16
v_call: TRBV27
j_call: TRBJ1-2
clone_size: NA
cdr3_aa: CASSLSLAGGNYGYTF

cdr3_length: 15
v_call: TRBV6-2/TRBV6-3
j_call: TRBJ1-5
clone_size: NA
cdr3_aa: CASSLPTGDNQPQHF

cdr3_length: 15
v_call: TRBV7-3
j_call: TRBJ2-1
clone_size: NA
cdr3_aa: CASSLEGGTYNEQFF

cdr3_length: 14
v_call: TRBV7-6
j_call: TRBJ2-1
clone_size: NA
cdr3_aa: CASSLISGPNEQFF

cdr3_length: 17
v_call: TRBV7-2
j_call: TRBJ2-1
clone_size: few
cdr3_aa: CASSNPISGGNYNEQFF

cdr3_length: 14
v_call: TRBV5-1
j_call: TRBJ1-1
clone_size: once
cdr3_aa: CASSPGTGNTEAFF

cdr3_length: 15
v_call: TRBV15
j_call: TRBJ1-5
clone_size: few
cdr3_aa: CATREDRGLHQPQHF

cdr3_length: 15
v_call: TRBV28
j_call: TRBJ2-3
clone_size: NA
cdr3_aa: CASSSSGDSTDTQYF

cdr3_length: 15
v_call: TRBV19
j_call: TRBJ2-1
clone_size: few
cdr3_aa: CASSQTSGGYNEQFF

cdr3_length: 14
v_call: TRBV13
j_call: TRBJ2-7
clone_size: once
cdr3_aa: CASSLGQGEAEQYF

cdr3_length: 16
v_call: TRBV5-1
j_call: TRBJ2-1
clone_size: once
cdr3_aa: CASSRGTSGDLAEQFF

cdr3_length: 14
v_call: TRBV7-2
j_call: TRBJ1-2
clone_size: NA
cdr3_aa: CASSLSYRGDGYTF

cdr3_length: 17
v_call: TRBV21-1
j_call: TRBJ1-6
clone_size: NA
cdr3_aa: CASNGQVPCSYNSPLHF

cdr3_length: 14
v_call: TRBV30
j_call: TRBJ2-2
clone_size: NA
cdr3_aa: CAWPGTTITGELFF

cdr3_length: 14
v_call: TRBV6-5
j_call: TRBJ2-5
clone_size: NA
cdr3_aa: CASSLTGGEETQYF

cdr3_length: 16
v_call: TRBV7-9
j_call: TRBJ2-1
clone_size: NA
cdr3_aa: CASSEGGQGVYNEQFF

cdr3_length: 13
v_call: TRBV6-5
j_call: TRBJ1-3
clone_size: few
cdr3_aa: CASTWSLGNTIYF

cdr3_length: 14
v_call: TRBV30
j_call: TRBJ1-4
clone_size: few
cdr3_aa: CAWSVGGTNEKLFF

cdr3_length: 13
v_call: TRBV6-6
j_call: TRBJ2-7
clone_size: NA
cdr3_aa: CASAQGWEYEQYF

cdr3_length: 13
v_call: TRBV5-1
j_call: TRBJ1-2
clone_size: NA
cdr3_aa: CASSQRTGDGYTF

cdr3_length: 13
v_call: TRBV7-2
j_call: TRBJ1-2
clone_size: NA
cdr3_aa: CASSSSVLYGYTF

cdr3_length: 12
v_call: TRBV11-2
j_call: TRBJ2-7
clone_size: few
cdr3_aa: CASSSDFYEQYF

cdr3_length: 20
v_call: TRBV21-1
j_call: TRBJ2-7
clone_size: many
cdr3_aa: CASSIFRLRPGQQLTYEQYF

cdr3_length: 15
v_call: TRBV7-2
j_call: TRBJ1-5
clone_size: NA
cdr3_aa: CASSLVSGLNQPQHF

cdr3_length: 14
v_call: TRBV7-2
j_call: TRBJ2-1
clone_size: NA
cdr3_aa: CASSLRQVGNEQFF

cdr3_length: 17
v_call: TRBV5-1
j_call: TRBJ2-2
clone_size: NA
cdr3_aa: CASSLMFLAGGTGELFF

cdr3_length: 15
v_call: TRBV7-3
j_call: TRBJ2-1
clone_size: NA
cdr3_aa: CASSLTGVNYNEQFF

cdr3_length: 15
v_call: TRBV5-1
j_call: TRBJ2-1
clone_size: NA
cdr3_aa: CASSLGQSSYNEQFF

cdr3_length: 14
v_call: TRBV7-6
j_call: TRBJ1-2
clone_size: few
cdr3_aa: CASSPLRVNYGYTF

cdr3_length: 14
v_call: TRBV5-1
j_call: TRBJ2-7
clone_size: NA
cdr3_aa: CASSGASETYEQYF